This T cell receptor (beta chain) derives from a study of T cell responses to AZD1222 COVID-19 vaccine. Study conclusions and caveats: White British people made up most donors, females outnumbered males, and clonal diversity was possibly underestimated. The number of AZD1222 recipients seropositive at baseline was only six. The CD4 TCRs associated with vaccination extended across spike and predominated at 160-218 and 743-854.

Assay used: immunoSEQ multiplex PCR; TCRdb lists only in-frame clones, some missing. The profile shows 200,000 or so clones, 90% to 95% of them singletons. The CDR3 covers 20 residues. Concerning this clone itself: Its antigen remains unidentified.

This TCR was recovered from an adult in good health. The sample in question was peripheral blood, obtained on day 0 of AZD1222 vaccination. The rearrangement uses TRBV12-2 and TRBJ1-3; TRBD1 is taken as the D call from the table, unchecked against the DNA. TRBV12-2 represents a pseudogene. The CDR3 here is CASRLVSQGWGRSDGNTIYF. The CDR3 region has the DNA TGTGCAAGTCGCTTAGTTTCGCAGGGGTGGGGGCGTTCTGATGGAAACACCATATATTTT.